The 3 T cell receptor beta chains in this list originate from one sample, sequenced in a study of T cells in Graves' hyperthyroidism and ophthalmopathy. Amplified TCR beta CDR3 regions derived from RNA transcripts. A set of HTBI primers served as the primers for a first-round RT-PCR of the TCR CDR3. TCRdb reanalysed the multiplex PCR reads using MiXCR and keeps one entry per CDR3 protein. The sample holds just over 550,000 distinct CDR3 sequences; more than 45% are singletons and the top ten take about 7.9%. The material sequenced was peripheral blood or thyroid tissue (not recorded which). These receptors were collected from a woman in her late teens or twenties with Graves' hyperthyroidism.

This clonotype has just a few counts. The chain recombines TRBV10-3 with TRBJ2-3; D remains unclear. CDR1 is ENHRY, CDR2 SYGVKD, per germline. V lost 3 bases and J 4 bases, leaving 5 bases between the germline ends. The CDR3 runs 12 residues. In DNA form, the CDR3 reads TGTGCCATCAGTGAATTGTCAGATACGCAGTATTTT. Translation gives CAISELSDTQYF.

This clonotype came up a few times. The chain combines TRBV6-5 with TRBJ2-5, with unresolved D. Germline loops: CDR1 MNHEY, CDR2 SVGAGI. V gave up 0 bases and J gave up 5 bases, with 4 bases separating them. The CDR3 is made up of 12 amino acids. The CDR3 region is CASSYSDETQYF. The DNA of the CDR3 is TGTGCCAGCAGTTACTCGGATGAGACCCAGTACTTC.

This clonotype has only a few counts. The V and J genes are TRBV11-2 and TRBJ2-5; D is undetermined. CDR3 length equals 15 residues. CDR1 and CDR2 (germline): SGHAT, FQNNGV. Trimming stripped 5 bases from V and 2 bases from J, with 15 bases between. Here the CDR3 reads CASSQVVLAQETQYF. The DNA of the CDR3 is TGTGCCAGCAGCCAAGTGGTCCTCGCTCAAGAGACCCAGTACTTC.